This T cell receptor (beta chain) is from a study of response to subunit inactivated influenza vaccine. General study points: It was the authors' suggestion that each seasonal influenza vaccination recruits few new T cells.

CDR1 and CDR2 from the germline V gene are SNHLY and FYNNEI. The CDR3 covers 9 residues. A note on this clonotype: Its antigen is unknown. One end of the junction fails to match germline, which may point to a read error.

TCRdb redid the calling of the RT-PCR reads with MiXCR, one entry per CDR3 protein. The sample lists around 570,000 distinct CDR3 sequences, less than 8% seen once, with approximately 13% in the top ten. This clonotype originated in a man between 50 and 75 years old who received an inactivated influenza vaccine. The rearrangement uses TRBV2 and TRBJ2-1; D gene ambiguous. Sequencing was performed on PBMCs from blood, taken less than 25 months after vaccination. CDR3 sequence: CASSALKIF. In DNA, the CDR3 is TGTGCCAGCAGTGCTCTAAAGATCTTC.